The 25 T cell receptor beta chains in this list originate from one sample, sequenced in a study of PD-1 blockade in classical Hodgkin lymphoma. Data came from immunoSEQ multiplex PCR; TCRdb stores just in-frame clones and leaves some out. Of around 91,000 clones listed, roughly 81% were seen once; the top ten hold around 17%. Relapses following autologous stem cell transplantation were seen in all patients, with brentuximab vedotin exposure varying. The sample consisted of peripheral blood mononuclear cells (PBMCs), taken before the second cycle of nivolumab. The receptors stem from a human donor with classical Hodgkin lymphoma.

V is TRBV30 and J is TRBJ2-3; 10 bases fit TRBD2. Trimming cost V 3 bases and J 8 bases; bases outside gene matches: 20. Germline V gene sequence: CDR1 GTSNPN, CDR2 SVGIG (reference sequence). The CDR3 is 18 residues long. CDR3 in DNA: TGTGCCTGGAGCCACCCATCCGGGCTAGCGGGAGCCCCCCTTACGCAGTATTTT. As protein: CAWSHPSGLAGAPLTQYF. Together with reference TRBV30 and TRBJ2-3, the CDR3 gives the full variable domain: SQTIHQWPATLVQPVGSPLSLECTVEGTSNPNLYWYRQAAGRGLQLLFYSVGIGQISSEVPQNLSASRPQDRQFILSSKKLLLSDSGFYLCAWSHPSGLAGAPLTQYFGPGTRLTVL.

This chain links TRBV6-1 with TRBJ2-3; D remains unclear. CDR1 MNHNS and CDR2 SASEGT come from the germline V gene. V shed 1 base and J shed 3 bases, with 11 bases lying between them. The CDR3 is made up of 15 amino acids. The CDR3 here is CASSEVLVWTDTQYF. In nucleotides, the CDR3 is TGTGCCAGCAGTGAAGTATTAGTTTGGACAGATACGCAGTATTTT.

CDR3 region: CASSTRTGDYEQYF. In DNA, the CDR3 is TGTGCCAGCAGCACCCGGACAGGAGACTACGAGCAGTACTTC. This rearrangement joins TRBV7-2 to TRBJ2-7, with TRBD1 matching 7 bases. The CDR3 is 14 residues long. V shed 5 bases, J shed 3 bases, and the junction held 7 bases outside the gene matches. Germline CDR1 is SGHTA and CDR2 is FQGNSA.

This clone was seen more than once but under ten times. V is TRBV19 and J is TRBJ1-5; D is unclear. The CDR3 loop spans 13 amino acids. The germline V and J ends were trimmed by 4 bases and 7 bases, with 11 bases remaining between them. Germline CDR1 LNHDA, CDR2 SQIVND (reference sequence). In DNA form, the CDR3 reads TGTGCCAGTAGTAGGAGTGGCGGACAGCCCCAGCATTTT. Its protein product is CASSRSGGQPQHF.

In its sample, this clone was seen a few times. The chain couples TRBV10-3 to TRBJ1-1; D not certain. The CDR3 runs 13 residues. CDR1 is ENHRY, CDR2 SYGVKD, per germline. Trimming cost V 4 bases and J 3 bases, with 9 bases left between them. As DNA, the CDR3 is TGTGCCATCAGTGGGGCAGCTGACACTGAAGCTTTCTTT. Protein product: CAISGAADTEAFF.

In its sample, this clone was seen a few times. The CDR3 region has the DNA TGCGCCAGCAGCTTGTCCCCATCGGGAGCGGGAGGTGGAACAGATACGCAGTATTTT. This translates into CASSLSPSGAGGGTDTQYF. The chain joins TRBV5-1 to TRBJ2-3; 9 nucleotides align to TRBD2. J lost 3 bases, V lost 1 base, and 15 bases had no gene match. The CDR3 is 19 residues long. Germline V gene sequence: CDR1 SGHRS, CDR2 YFSETQ.

The rearrangement uses TRBV19 and TRBJ1-3; no clear D gene. Trimming removed 4 bases at V and 0 bases at J, with 10 bases between. The germline V gene has CDR1 LNHDA and CDR2 SQIVND (reference sequence). The CDR3 consists of 15 residues. This chain's CDR3 is CASSSRSNSGNTIYF. For the CDR3, the DNA is TGTGCCAGTAGTAGCCGAAGCAACTCTGGAAACACCATATATTTT. Supplemented by reference TRBV19 and TRBJ1-3, the full variable domain reads DGGITQSPKYLFRKEGQNVTLSCEQNLNHDAMYWYRQDPGQGLRLIYYSQIVNDFQKGDIAEGYSVSREKKESFPLTVTSAQKNPTAFYLCASSSRSNSGNTIYFGEGSWLTVV.

This clone was seen just once. This rearrangement joins TRBV5-1 to TRBJ2-5; D is perhaps TRBD2 (5 bases). Germline V gene sequence: CDR1 SGHRS, CDR2 YFSETQ. Trimming left V 0 bases short and J 3 bases short, with 15 bases between. CDR3 length: 16 amino acids. CDR3 nucleotides: TGCGCCAGCAGCTTGGCCCGGGGTAGCTTAGAAGAGACCCAGTACTTC. Translating gives CASSLARGSLEETQYF.

This rearrangement joins TRBV28 to TRBJ1-5; maybe TRBD1 (5 bases). The CDR3 has 13 amino acids. The germline V and J ends were trimmed by 8 bases and 5 bases, with 13 bases remaining between them. Germline V gene sequence: CDR1 MDHEN, CDR2 SYDVKM. The CDR3 here is CASGLDTHQPQHF. CDR3 DNA sequence: TGTGCCAGCGGCTTGGACACGCATCAGCCCCAGCATTTT.

This chain connects TRBV28 to TRBJ2-5; D is possibly TRBD1 (5 bases). The CDR3 has 14 residues. V lost 6 bases and J 5 bases, leaving 16 bases between the germline ends. The germline V gene encodes CDR1 MDHEN and CDR2 SYDVKM. The CDR3 protein is CASSPHLDKETQYF. As DNA, the CDR3 is TGTGCCAGCAGCCCACACTTGGACAAGGAGACCCAGTACTTC.

In this sample, this clone turned up once. J is TRBJ2-2 and V is TRBV25-1; 7 nucleotides agree with TRBD2. Germline trimming cut 6 bases from V and 3 bases from J; bases unmatched to any gene: 16. CDR3 length: 18 residues. Per the germline V gene, CDR1 is MGHDK and CDR2 is SYGVNS. CDR3: CASRGFASGIRDTGELFF. The DNA of the CDR3 is TGTGCCAGCAGGGGGTTTGCTAGCGGAATCCGCGACACCGGGGAGCTGTTTTTT.

The chain recombines TRBV29-1 with TRBJ2-1; 9 bases agree with TRBD2. V gave up 1 base and J gave up 5 bases; unmatched junction bases: 9. The CDR3 consists of 16 residues. Germline V gives CDR1 SQVTM, CDR2 ANQGSEA. CDR3 sequence (DNA): TGCAGCGTTGAAGTCCTTAGCGGGAGTTTCGACAATGAGCAGTTCTTC. Translating it yields CSVEVLSGSFDNEQFF.

This clone was counted only a few times. The chain uses TRBV7-8 and TRBJ1-1; D is uncertain. Trimming shortened V by 4 bases and J by 0 bases, and 15 bases separated the two germline ends. This CDR3 is built from 16 residues. Germline V gene lookup returns CDR1 SGHVS and CDR2 FQNEAQ. In DNA form, the CDR3 reads TGTGCCAGCAGCTCGACCCGGCGGCCGATGAACACTGAAGCTTTCTTT. This sequence encodes CASSSTRRPMNTEAFF. Filled out from reference TRBV7-8 and TRBJ1-1, the complete variable domain reads GAGVSQSPRYKVAKRGQDVALRCDPISGHVSLFWYQQALGQGPEFLTYFQNEAQLDKSGLPSDRFFAERPEGSVSTLKIQRTQQEDSAVYLCASSSTRRPMNTEAFFGQGTRLTVV.

This clone was counted once. The chain links TRBV10-1 to TRBJ2-1; 15 bases align to TRBD2. Unmatched junction bases numbered 3, after V lost 6 bases and J lost 0 bases. The CDR3 is made up of 17 amino acids. Germline CDR1 and CDR2: WNHNN and SYGVQD (reference sequence). CDR3 sequence reads: CASSGTSGRTSYNEQFF. The CDR3 DNA follows: TGCGCCAGCAGCGGGACTAGCGGGAGGACCTCCTACAATGAGCAGTTCTTC.

The chain carries TRBV10-2 and TRBJ1-4, with a tentative D call TRBD1 (5 bases). The CDR3 extends over 13 amino acids. The germline V gene encodes CDR1 WSHSY and CDR2 SAAADI. Between the trimmed V and J ends, which lost 0 bases and 14 bases, there was a span of 13 bases. CDR3 DNA sequence: TGCGCCAGCAGTGAGTCATGGGACCGCGGGCTGTTTTTT. The encoded protein is CASSESWDRGLFF.

Comment on this clone: Other nucleotide sequences in the sample specify the same CDR3. This chain links TRBV5-4 with TRBJ2-5; D may be TRBD1 or TRBD2 (5 bases each). This CDR3 contains 13 residues. Trimming pared 2 bases from V and 5 bases from J, leaving 10 bases between. Germline V lookup: CDR1 SGHNT, CDR2 YYREEE (reference sequence). CDR3 in amino acids: CASSFLGEETQYF. The CDR3 bases are TGTGCCAGCAGCTTCCTAGGGGAGGAGACCCAGTACTTC.

In its sample, this clone was seen many times. V is TRBV5-1 and J is TRBJ2-1; TRBD2 aligns across 12 bases. After removal of 0 bases from V and 9 bases from J, the junction contained 4 bases not matched to a gene. Per the germline V gene, CDR1 is SGHRS and CDR2 is YFSETQ. The CDR3 spans 15 residues. DNA of the CDR3: TGCGCCAGCAGCTTGGGGACTAGCGGGAAGGTTGAGCAGTTCTTC. Protein product: CASSLGTSGKVEQFF.

A single count supports this clone. The J gene is TRBJ2-1, the V gene TRBV29-1; unclear D gene. Germline CDR1 SQVTM, CDR2 ANQGSEA. The CDR3 extends over 14 amino acids. The V and J ends lost 6 bases and 0 bases respectively, with 12 bases between them. The CDR3 region has the DNA TGCAGCGTCTACCCACAGTACTCCTACAATGAGCAGTTCTTC. Amino acids: CSVYPQYSYNEQFF.

This clone was counted between two and nine times. The chain carries TRBV7-9 and TRBJ2-1, with D unclear. The ends were cut back, 6 bases at V and 6 bases at J, with 9 bases in the middle. There are 12 residues in the CDR3. From germline, CDR1 is SEHNR and CDR2 FQNEAQ (reference sequence). The CDR3 DNA is TGTGCCAGCAGATCAGAGACCAATGAGCAGTTCTTC. This gives the protein CASRSETNEQFF.

V is TRBV5-8 and J is TRBJ2-5; D is possibly TRBD1 or TRBD2 (6 bases each). The CDR3 totals 17 residues. Germline CDR1 SGHTS, CDR2 YDEGEE. The ends were cut back, 0 bases at V and 0 bases at J, with 15 bases in the middle. The CDR3: CASSLGVRGDNQETQYF. Here the CDR3 DNA reads TGTGCCAGCAGCTTGGGTGTTAGGGGGGACAACCAAGAGACCCAGTACTTC.

The chain is built from TRBV7-9 and TRBJ1-2; D possibly corresponds to TRBD1 (6 bases). Germline V lookup: CDR1 SEHNR, CDR2 FQNEAQ (reference sequence). Trimming removed 7 bases from V and 2 bases from J, with 11 bases in between. This CDR3 comprises 13 residues. Here the CDR3 reads CASTRGQNYGYTF. For the CDR3, the DNA is TGTGCCAGCACCAGAGGACAGAACTATGGCTACACCTTC.

The chain couples TRBV6-5 to TRBJ1-5; D not resolved. The germline V gene has CDR1 MNHEY and CDR2 SVGAGI. V was clipped by 5 bases and J by 2 bases, with 13 bases between them. The CDR3 contains 15 residues. The CDR3 coding sequence is TGTGCCAGCAGTCCTGGGATAACAGGCAATCAGCCCCAGCATTTT. Its translation: CASSPGITGNQPQHF.

The count of this clone is one. The genes are TRBV19 and TRBJ2-1; 11 bases map to TRBD2. CDR1 and CDR2 from the germline V gene are LNHDA and SQIVND (reference sequence). The ends lost 11 bases at V and 4 bases at J; junction bases unmatched: 4. This CDR3 has 13 amino acids. The CDR3: CAGTSGGYNEQFF. CDR3 DNA: TGTGCCGGAACTAGCGGGGGTTACAATGAGCAGTTCTTC.

This clone was picked up one time. This rearrangement joins TRBV19 to TRBJ1-5, with D tentatively TRBD1 (6 bases). Germline-derived CDR1 and CDR2 are LNHDA and SQIVND (reference sequence). The CDR3 consists of 16 residues. Trimming cost V 4 bases and J 1 base, with 14 bases left between them. DNA of the CDR3: TGTGCCAGTAGTAAGACCAGTCAGGGGAGCAATCAGCCCCAGCATTTT. This encodes CASSKTSQGSNQPQHF. Drawing the rest from reference TRBV19 and TRBJ1-5, the complete variable domain is DGGITQSPKYLFRKEGQNVTLSCEQNLNHDAMYWYRQDPGQGLRLIYYSQIVNDFQKGDIAEGYSVSREKKESFPLTVTSAQKNPTAFYLCASSKTSQGSNQPQHFGDGTRLSIL.

This chain joins TRBV7-8 and TRBJ1-1; D is ambiguous. The germline V gene encodes CDR1 SGHVS and CDR2 FQNEAQ. Trimming cost V 5 bases and J 3 bases, with 10 bases left between them. The CDR3 loop spans 13 amino acids. The CDR3 reads CASSPDVDTEAFF. CDR3 coding DNA: TGTGCCAGCAGCCCGGACGTGGACACTGAAGCTTTCTTT.